This TCR beta chain was sequenced for a study of glioma-infiltrating T cells after dendritic cell vaccination (dated by TCRdb to about 2016). At the level of the whole study: A cohort of roughly 15 glioblastoma patients from Phase I and II dendritic cell vaccination trials was included, of whom 9 were newly diagnosed and 6 had recurrent disease. The vaccine consisted of monocyte-derived dendritic cells cultured seven days with IL-4 and GM-CSF, then pulsed overnight with autologous tumor lysate. Survival after dendritic cell vaccination was correlated with TCR sequencing metrics, such as TIL content and the overlap between tumor and blood repertoires. Between 2003 and 2012, patients were given autologous tumor lysate-pulsed dendritic cell vaccination. In glioblastoma patients vaccinated with dendritic cells, deep sequencing of TCR beta CDR3 regions served to measure the amount of tumor-infiltrating lymphocytes and to compare repertoires between tumor and blood. Each patient was given three intradermal dendritic cell vaccine injections, spaced two weeks apart, in the arm below the axilla. Here is what the overall study found, with its caveats: TCR clonality showed no direct relationship with survival, which suggests that a diverse polyclonal response may be important. The three-group TCR overlap response model was described as speculative and requiring prospective validation. The cohort was small and heterogeneous, and full blood and tumor sets were available for few patients, with initial-recurrent tumor pairs available for even fewer patients. Higher estimated pretreatment TIL content predicted longer time to progression and overall survival after dendritic cell vaccination.

As concerns this clone: This receptor's antigen is unknown. There are no base qualities to consult, and no much larger clone falls within one base.

The sample's time point label is to be understood as: after dendritic cell vaccination, including at tumor progression/relapse. To be selected, patients needed enough residual fresh-frozen tumor tissue and more than two years of available survival data. Molecular status otherwise varied across the glioblastoma patients, but none of them carried an isocitrate dehydrogenase mutation. PBMC were collected before vaccination, two weeks after the third vaccination, and at tumor progression if tumor progression occurred. The Qiagen DNeasy Blood extraction Kit was used for extraction of genomic DNA. Between the V and J ends, shortened by 5 bases and 3 bases respectively, the junction contains 10 bases. CDR1 is given as SEHNR and CDR2 as FQNEAQ, both from the germline V gene (reference sequence). The CDR3 runs 14 residues from the cysteine to the phenylalanine. Only the CDR3 region is kept as DNA, spanning 42 bases read in frame from base 1.

TCRB CDR3 regions were amplified from 1.5 to 2.5 ug genomic DNA, or all available DNA if less, using the immunoSEQ assay. The multiplex PCR employed 60 forward primers targeting TCR V beta segments and 13 reverse primers targeting J beta segments. To estimate the number of reads per starting template, synthetic control templates were added to each sample at limiting dilution. Reads of 87 bp were generated by sequencing on the Illumina HiSeq System. On the study's bioinformatics: To remove PCR and sequencing errors, closely related sequences were merged with a nearest neighbor algorithm. TCR overlap was measured as the percentage of unique tumor TCR beta sequences also present in the same patient's peripheral blood. As stored in TCRdb, this immuneACCESS dataset retains in-frame rearrangements with V and J assigned. A fraction of the clones does not appear; measured against another copy, unresolved V genes explain less than half of the discrepancy, and the remainder lacks a known reason. V and J calls and clone size are those listed in that table; D and trimming were worked out from the DNA. The sample has tens of thousands of clones on record, around 86% of them singletons. The leading ten clones occupy 2% to 2.5% of the sample.

Sequenced material: blood, taken after dendritic cell vaccination. This receptor was obtained from a human donor with glioblastoma. The V and J segments used are TRBV7-9 and TRBJ2-2, with the D segment identity uncertain. The CDR3 sequence is CASSTRRDTGELFF. The DNA sequence reads TGTGCCAGCAGCACCAGACGGGACACCGGGGAGCTGTTTTTT.